This T cell receptor beta chain was captured in a study of T cell repertoires in ileal Crohn's disease. Eligibility required adulthood, ileal or ileocolonic Crohn's disease and indicated ileocolonic resection. The assay was immunoSEQ multiplex PCR, and TCRdb's table has in-frame clones only and misses some. The top ten clones hold under 5.5% of a sample with around 14,000 clones, roughly 78% of them seen once. On this clone: Its antigen is undetermined.

Germline V gene data show CDR1 as SGHTA and CDR2 as FQGNSA. This CDR3 spans 15 amino acids. Trimming left V 7 bases short and J 2 bases short, with 17 bases between. Study-wide points: All patients with clonality above 26.8% had endoscopic recurrence.

The chain joins TRBV7-2 to TRBJ1-2, with D unclear. The clonotype comes from an adult with Crohn's disease. Sequenced sample: ileal tissue. The CDR3 DNA reads as TGTGCCAGCACCACCAGACTTGCGATAAACTATGGCTACACCTTC. Translating gives CASTTRLAINYGYTF.